The subject of this entry is one T cell receptor (beta chain). What it binds is not known. Primed by a sample-barcoded 5' primer and a J-beta primer mix, a second PCR proceeded for 7 to 11 cycles. TCRdb re-analysed the 5' RACE reads in MiXCR, keeping a single row per CDR3 protein. The sample contains roughly 800,000 distinct CDR3 sequences, 20% to 25% of which appear only once. This entry comes from a study of blood T cells in healthy people across ages. Whole-study results and caveats: What prevented conclusive comparison of naive and antigen-experienced cells was that PBMCs were unsorted.

Per-sample yields of isolated PBMCs were at least 6.5 million. The data also belong to a second study, concerning T cells of mothers and their children. From that study: Nine systemically healthy Caucasian donors: three mothers, six children.

Input material: blood. The origin of this receptor is a boy younger than 18 in good health.

In DNA form, the CDR3 reads TGCGCCAGCAGCTTGTGGGAGGGAACGGATGAGCAGTTCTTC. Residues: CASSLWEGTDEQFF. The chain carries TRBV5-1 and TRBJ2-5, with TRBD2 matching 7 bases. The J call is in doubt because the DNA end fits TRBJ2-1 better. Germline V gene data show CDR1 as SGHRS and CDR2 as YFSETQ. This CDR3 is 14 amino acids long.